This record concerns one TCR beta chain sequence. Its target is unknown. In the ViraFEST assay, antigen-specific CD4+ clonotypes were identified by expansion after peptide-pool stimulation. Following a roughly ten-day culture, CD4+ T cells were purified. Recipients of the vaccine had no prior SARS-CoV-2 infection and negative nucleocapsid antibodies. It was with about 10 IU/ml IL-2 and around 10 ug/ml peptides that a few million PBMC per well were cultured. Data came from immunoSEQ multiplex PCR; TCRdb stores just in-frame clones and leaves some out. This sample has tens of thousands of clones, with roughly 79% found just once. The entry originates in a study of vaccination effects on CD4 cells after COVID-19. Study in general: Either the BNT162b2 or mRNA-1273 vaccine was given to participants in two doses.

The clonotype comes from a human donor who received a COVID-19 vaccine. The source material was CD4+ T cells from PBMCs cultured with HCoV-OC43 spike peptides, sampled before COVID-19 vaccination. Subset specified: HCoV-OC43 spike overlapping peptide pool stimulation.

The CDR3 protein is CASSPPQGANTEAFF. The CDR3 DNA is TGTGCCAGCAGCCCGCCACAGGGGGCGAACACTGAAGCTTTCTTT. The chain uses TRBV7-2 and TRBJ1-1; TRBD1 aligns across 9 bases. CDR1 and CDR2 (germline): SGHTA, FQGNSA. There are 15 residues in the CDR3. J was trimmed by 1 base and V by 5 bases; bases with no gene match: 5.